This paragraph covers one TCR beta chain sequence. Antigen specificity is unknown. The sample originates from a study of T cell responses to AZD1222 COVID-19 vaccine. Study conclusions and caveats: Reportedly, nearly half of unique spike TCRs recognized epitopes outside B.1.351/B.1.1.7 mutations.

The method was immunoSEQ multiplex PCR; TCRdb's version includes in-frame clones alone and lacks a portion of them. Of around 130,000 clones in the sample, roughly 89% were seen once. The CDR3 loop spans 14 amino acids. The V gene end was trimmed by 3 bases and the J gene end by 5 bases; junction bases not matched to a gene: 7. Per the germline V gene, CDR1 is SGDLS and CDR2 is YYNGEE. This chain uses TRBV9 with TRBJ2-7, with 8 nucleotides matching TRBD1. Here the sequenced sample was peripheral blood, taken on day 0 of AZD1222 vaccination. The clonotype was recovered from an adult in good health. CDR3 DNA sequence: TGTGCCAGCAGCGGAGGACAGGGCCTACACGAGCAGTACTTC. It is translated as CASSGGQGLHEQYF.